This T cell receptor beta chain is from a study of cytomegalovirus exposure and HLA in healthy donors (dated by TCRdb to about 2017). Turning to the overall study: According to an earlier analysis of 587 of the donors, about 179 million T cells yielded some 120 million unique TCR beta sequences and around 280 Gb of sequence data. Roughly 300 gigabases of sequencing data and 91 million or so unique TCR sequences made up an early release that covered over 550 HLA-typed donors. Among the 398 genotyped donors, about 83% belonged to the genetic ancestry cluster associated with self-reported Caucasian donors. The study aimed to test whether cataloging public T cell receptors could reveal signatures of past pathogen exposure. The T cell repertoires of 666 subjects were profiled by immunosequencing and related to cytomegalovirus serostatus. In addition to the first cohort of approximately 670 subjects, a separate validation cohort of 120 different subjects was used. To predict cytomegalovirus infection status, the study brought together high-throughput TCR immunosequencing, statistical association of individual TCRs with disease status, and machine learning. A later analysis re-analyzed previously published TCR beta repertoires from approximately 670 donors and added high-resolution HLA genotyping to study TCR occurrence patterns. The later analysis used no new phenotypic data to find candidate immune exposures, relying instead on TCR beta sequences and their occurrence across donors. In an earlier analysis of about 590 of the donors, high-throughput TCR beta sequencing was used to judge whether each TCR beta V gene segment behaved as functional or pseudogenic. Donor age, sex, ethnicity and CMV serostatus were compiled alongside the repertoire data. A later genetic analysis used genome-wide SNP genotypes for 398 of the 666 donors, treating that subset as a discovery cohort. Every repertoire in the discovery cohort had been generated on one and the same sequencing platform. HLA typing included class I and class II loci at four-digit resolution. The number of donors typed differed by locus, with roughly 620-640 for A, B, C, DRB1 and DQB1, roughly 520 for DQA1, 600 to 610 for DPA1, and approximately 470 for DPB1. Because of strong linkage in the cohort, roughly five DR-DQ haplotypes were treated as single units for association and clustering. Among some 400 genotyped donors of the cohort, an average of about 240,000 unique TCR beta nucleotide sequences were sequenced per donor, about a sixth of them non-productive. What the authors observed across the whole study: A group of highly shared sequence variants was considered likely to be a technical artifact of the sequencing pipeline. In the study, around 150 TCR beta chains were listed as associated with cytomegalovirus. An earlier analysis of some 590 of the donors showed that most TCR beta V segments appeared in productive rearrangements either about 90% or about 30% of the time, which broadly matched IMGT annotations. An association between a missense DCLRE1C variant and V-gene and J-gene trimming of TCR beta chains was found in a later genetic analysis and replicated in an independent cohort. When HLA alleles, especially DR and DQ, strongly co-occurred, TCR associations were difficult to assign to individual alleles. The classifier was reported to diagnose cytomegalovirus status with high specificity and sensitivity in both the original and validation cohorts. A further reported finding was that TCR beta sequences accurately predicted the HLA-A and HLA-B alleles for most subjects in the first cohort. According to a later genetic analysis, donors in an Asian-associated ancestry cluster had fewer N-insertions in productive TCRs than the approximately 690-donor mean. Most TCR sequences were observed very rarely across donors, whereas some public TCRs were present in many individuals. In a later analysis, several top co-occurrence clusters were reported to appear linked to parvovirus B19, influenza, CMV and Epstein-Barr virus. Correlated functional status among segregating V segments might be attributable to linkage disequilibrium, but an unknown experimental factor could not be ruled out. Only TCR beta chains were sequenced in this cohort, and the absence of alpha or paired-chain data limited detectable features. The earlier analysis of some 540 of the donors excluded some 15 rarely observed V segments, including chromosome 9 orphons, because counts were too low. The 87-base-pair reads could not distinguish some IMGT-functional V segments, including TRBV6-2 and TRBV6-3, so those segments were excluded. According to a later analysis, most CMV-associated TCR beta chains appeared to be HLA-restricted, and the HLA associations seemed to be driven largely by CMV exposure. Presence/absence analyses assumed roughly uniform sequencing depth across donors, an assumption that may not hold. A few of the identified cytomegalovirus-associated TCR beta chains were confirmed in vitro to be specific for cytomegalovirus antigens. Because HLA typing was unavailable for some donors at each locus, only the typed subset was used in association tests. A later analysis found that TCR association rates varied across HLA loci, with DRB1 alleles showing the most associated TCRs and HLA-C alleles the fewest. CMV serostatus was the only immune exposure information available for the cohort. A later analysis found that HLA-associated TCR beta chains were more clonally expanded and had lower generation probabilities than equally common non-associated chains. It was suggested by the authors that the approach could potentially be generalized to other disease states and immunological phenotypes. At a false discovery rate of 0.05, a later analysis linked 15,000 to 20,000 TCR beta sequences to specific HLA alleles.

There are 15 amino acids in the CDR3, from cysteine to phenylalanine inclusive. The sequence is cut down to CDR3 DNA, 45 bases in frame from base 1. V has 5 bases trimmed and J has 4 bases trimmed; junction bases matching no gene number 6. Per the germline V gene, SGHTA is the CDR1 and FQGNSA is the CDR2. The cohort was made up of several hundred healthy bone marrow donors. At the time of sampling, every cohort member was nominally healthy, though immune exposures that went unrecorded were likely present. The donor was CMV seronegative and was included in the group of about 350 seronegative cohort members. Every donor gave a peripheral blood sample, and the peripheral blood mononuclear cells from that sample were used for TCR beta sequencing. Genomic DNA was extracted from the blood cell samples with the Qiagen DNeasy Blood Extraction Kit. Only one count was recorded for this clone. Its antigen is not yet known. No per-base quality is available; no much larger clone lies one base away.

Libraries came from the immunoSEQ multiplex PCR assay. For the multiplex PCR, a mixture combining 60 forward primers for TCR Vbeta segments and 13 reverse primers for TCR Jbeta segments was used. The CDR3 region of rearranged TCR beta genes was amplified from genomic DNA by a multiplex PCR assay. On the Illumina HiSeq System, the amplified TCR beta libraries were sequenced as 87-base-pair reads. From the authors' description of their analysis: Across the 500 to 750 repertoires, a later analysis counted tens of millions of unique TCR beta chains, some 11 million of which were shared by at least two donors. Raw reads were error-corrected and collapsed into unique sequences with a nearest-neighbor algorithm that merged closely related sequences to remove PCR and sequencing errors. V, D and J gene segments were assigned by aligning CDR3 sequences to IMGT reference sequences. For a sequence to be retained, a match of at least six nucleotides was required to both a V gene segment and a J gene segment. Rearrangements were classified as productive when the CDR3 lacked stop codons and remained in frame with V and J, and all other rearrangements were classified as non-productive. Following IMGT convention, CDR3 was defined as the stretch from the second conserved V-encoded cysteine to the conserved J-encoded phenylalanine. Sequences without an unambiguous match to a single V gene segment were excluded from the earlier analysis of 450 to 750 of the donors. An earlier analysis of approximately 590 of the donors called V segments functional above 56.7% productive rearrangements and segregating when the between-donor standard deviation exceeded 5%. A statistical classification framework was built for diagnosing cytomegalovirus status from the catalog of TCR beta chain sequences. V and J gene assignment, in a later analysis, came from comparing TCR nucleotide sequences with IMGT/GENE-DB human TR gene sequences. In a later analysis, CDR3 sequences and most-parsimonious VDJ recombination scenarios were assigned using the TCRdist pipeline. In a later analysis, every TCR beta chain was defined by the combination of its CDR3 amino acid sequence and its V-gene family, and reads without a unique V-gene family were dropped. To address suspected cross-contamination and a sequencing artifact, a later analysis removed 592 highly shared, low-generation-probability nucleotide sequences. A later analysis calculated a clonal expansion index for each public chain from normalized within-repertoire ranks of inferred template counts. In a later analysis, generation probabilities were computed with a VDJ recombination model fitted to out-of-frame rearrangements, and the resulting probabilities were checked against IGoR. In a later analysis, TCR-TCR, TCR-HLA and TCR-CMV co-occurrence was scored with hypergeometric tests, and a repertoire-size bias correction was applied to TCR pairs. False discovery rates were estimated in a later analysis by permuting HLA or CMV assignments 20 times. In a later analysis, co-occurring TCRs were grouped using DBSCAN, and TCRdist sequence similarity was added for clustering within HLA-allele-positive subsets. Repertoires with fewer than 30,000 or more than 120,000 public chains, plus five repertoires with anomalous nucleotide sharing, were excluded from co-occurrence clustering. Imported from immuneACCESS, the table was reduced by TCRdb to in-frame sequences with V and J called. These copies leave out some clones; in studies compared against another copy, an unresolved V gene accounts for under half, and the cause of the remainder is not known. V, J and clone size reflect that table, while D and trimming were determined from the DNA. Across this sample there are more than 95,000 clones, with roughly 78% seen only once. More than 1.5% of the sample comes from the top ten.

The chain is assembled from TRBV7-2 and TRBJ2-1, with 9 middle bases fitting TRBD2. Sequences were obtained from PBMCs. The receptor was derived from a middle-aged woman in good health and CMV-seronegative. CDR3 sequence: CASSLSSGVYNEQFF. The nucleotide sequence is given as TGTGCCAGCAGCCTCTCTAGCGGGGTTTACAATGAGCAGTTCTTC.